The 25 T cell receptor beta chains below were found in one sample sequenced in a study of blood T cell repertoires in COVID-19. Assay used: immunoSEQ multiplex PCR; TCRdb lists only in-frame clones, some missing. This sample has 250,000 to 300,000 clones, with around 89% found just once. Sequencing used peripheral blood. Receptor source: a woman between 45 and 65 years old with COVID-19, enrolled during active disease.

The rearrangement links TRBV5-1 to TRBJ1-2; TRBD1 matches at 8 bases. The CDR3 is 15 amino acids. Per the germline V gene, CDR1 is SGHRS and CDR2 is YFSETQ. V lost 5 bases, J lost 1 base, and 7 bases stayed unmatched. The CDR3 protein is CASRPGTGNNYGYTF. The CDR3 nucleotides are TGCGCCAGCAGACCCGGGACAGGAAATAACTATGGCTACACCTTC.

J is TRBJ1-2 and V is TRBV14, with TRBD1 matching 9 bases. This CDR3 is built from 16 residues. CDR1 is SGHDN and CDR2 is FVKESK in the germline V gene. The V and J ends lost 0 bases and 2 bases, in that order; junction bases with no gene match: 4. CDR3 sequence reads: CASSQDTGGANYGYTF. CDR3 in DNA: TGTGCCAGCAGCCAAGACACAGGGGGCGCAAACTATGGCTACACCTTC.

The chain links TRBV12-3 or TRBV12-4 to TRBJ2-1, with a possible D match to TRBD1 (5 bases). Trimming left V 8 bases short and J 7 bases short, with 9 bases between. This CDR3 comprises 11 residues. In nucleotides, the CDR3 is TGTGCCAGCCTTCAGGGTAATGAGCAGTTCTTC. Amino acids: CASLQGNEQFF.

This sequence joins TRBV18 and TRBJ1-5; D is unresolved. Germline V gene data show CDR1 as KGHSH and CDR2 as LQKENI. There are 17 residues in the CDR3. Deletions cut 3 bases from V and 7 bases from J, with 22 bases between. The CDR3 reads CASSPMDRTTTGQPQHF. In DNA form, the CDR3 reads TGTGCCAGCTCACCTATGGACCGGACGACCACGGGACAGCCCCAGCATTTT.

This chain uses TRBV6-4 with TRBJ2-1; TRBD2 agrees at 14 bases. The germline CDR1 and CDR2 sequences are MRHNA and SNTAGT. This CDR3 is 18 amino acids long. Unmatched junction bases numbered 6, after V lost 5 bases and J lost 0 bases. CDR3 in DNA: TGTGCCAGCAGTCGACTAGCGGGAGGGAAAAACTCCTACAATGAGCAGTTCTTC. Amino acid sequence: CASSRLAGGKNSYNEQFF.

CDR3 sequence (DNA): TGTGCCAGCAGCCAATCGGGACTTTATGGCTACACCTTC. Translation: CASSQSGLYGYTF. The rearrangement uses TRBV11-2 and TRBJ1-2; tentative D call: TRBD1 (5 bases). This CDR3 contains 13 residues. Germline V gives CDR1 SGHAT, CDR2 FQNNGV. V was pared by 5 bases and J by 5 bases, with 12 bases between. Based on the CDR3 plus reference TRBV11-2 and TRBJ1-2, the full variable domain is EAGVAQSPRYKIIEKRQSVAFWCNPISGHATLYWYQQILGQGPKLLIQFQNNGVVDDSQLPKDRFSAERLKGVDSTLKIQPAKLEDSAVYLCASSQSGLYGYTFGSGTRLTVV.

This chain joins TRBV11-1 and TRBJ2-1; 7 bases fit TRBD2. V lost 3 bases to trimming and J lost 6 bases; unmatched junction nucleotides: 11. Germline V gives CDR1 SGHAT, CDR2 FQDESV (reference sequence). The CDR3 runs to 16 residues. The CDR3 nucleotides read TGTGCCAGCAGCTTGGTCAAACTAGCGTTTTCCAATGAGCAGTTCTTC. Translated: CASSLVKLAFSNEQFF.

This chain uses TRBV25-1 with TRBJ1-1; 7 bases map to TRBD1. With 8 bases clipped from V and 7 bases from J, the junction kept 1 base outside the gene matches. The CDR3 totals 10 residues. From germline, CDR1 is MGHDK and CDR2 SYGVNS. The CDR3 here is CASGDSEAFF. For the CDR3, the DNA is TGTGCCAGCGGGGACAGTGAAGCTTTCTTT.

V gene TRBV28 combines with J gene TRBJ2-5, with TRBD1 matching 12 bases. The CDR3 has 16 residues. The junction had 9 bases not matched to a gene; V was cut back by 6 bases and J by 4 bases. From germline, CDR1 is MDHEN and CDR2 SYDVKM. CDR3 DNA: TGTGCCAGCAGATTCCCGGGACAGGGGGCCGGAGAGACCCAGTACTTC. Translating it yields CASRFPGQGAGETQYF.

V is TRBV2 and J is TRBJ1-5; D not certain. Per germline, CDR1 SNHLY and CDR2 FYNNEI. Trimming stripped 10 bases from V and 0 bases from J, with 13 bases between. The CDR3 runs 14 residues. The CDR3 is CATLESNSNQPQHF. The CDR3 coding sequence is TGTGCCACCCTAGAGAGTAATAGCAATCAGCCCCAGCATTTT.

This chain uses TRBV27 with TRBJ1-5; 7 nucleotides match TRBD1. Germline assignment: CDR1 MNHEY and CDR2 SMNVEV (reference sequence). This CDR3 region has 18 residues. After removal of 4 bases from V and 0 bases from J, the junction contained 12 bases not matched to a gene. CDR3 DNA: TGTGCCAGCAGTTCTTACAGGGGCAAAGGCAATAGCAATCAGCCCCAGCATTTT. This encodes CASSSYRGKGNSNQPQHF.

The genes are TRBV5-1 and TRBJ2-2; TRBD2 agrees at 9 bases. CDR3 length: 15 residues. The junction had 9 bases not matched to a gene; V was cut back by 5 bases and J by 7 bases. Germline loops: CDR1 SGHRS, CDR2 YFSETQ. The CDR3 spells CASRMVAGAGGELFF. Here the CDR3 DNA reads TGCGCCAGCAGAATGGTAGCGGGAGCGGGCGGGGAGCTGTTTTTT.

CDR3 in amino acids: CATSREQGDSPLHF. CDR3 nucleotides: TGTGCCACCAGCAGAGAACAGGGGGATTCACCCCTCCACTTT. This chain uses TRBV15 with TRBJ1-6; 8 bases are a match to TRBD1. The CDR3 is made up of 14 amino acids. V lost 0 bases and J lost 8; bases outside the gene matches: 0. Germline loops: CDR1 LNHNV, CDR2 YYDKDF (reference sequence).

V usage is TRBV19 and J usage is TRBJ1-1, with a possible D match to TRBD1 (6 bases). There are 14 residues in the CDR3. The germline V gene has CDR1 LNHDA and CDR2 SQIVND (reference sequence). The ends were cut back, 4 bases at V and 4 bases at J, with 13 bases in the middle. CDR3 in amino acids: CASSKYRVRTEAFF. The CDR3 nucleotides are TGTGCCAGTAGTAAATACAGGGTCCGCACTGAAGCTTTCTTT.

This chain connects TRBV30 to TRBJ2-5; 10 bases line up with TRBD2. This CDR3 region has 18 residues. Trimming at V came to 3 bases and at J to 5 bases, leaving 18 bases not matched to a gene. The germline V gene encodes CDR1 GTSNPN and CDR2 SVGIG (reference sequence). The CDR3 spells CAWRPEVPREREGETQYF. The CDR3 DNA reads TGTGCCTGGAGGCCGGAGGTGCCTAGGGAGCGGGAGGGGGAGACCCAGTACTTC.

This sequence joins TRBV19 and TRBJ2-1, with 13 nucleotides matching TRBD2. CDR3 size: 15 residues. J lost 5 bases, V lost 4 bases, and 2 bases had no gene match. Germline V gene data show CDR1 as LNHDA and CDR2 as SQIVND (reference sequence). The DNA for the CDR3 is TGTGCCAGTAGTACTGGACTAGCGGGAGACAATGAGCAGTTCTTC. It specifies CASSTGLAGDNEQFF.

V gene TRBV21-1 combines with J gene TRBJ2-7; whether TRBD1, the table's D call, matches the DNA was not checked. TRBV21-1 is given as a pseudogene. CDR3 size: 16 residues. CDR3 sequence (DNA): TGTGCCAGCAGCAAATTAGACAGGGCAGCCTCCTACGAGCAGTACTTC. Protein sequence: CASSKLDRAASYEQYF.

The chain recombines TRBV19 with TRBJ2-5, with 12 bases identical to TRBD2. V was pared by 3 bases and J by 5 bases, with 4 bases of the junction left unmatched. The CDR3 is 15 residues long. Germline CDR1 reads LNHDA; CDR2 reads SQIVND (reference sequence). The CDR3 DNA is TGTGCCAGTAGTATTATGACTAGCGGGGGTGAGACCCAGTACTTC. Protein product: CASSIMTSGGETQYF.

The chain recombines TRBV4-2 with TRBJ1-2; no clear D. This CDR3 contains 15 residues. Germline assignment: CDR1 LGHNA and CDR2 YNFKEQ. The V gene lost 0 bases and the J gene lost 1 base, with 9 bases spanning the gap. The CDR3, as DNA: TGTGCCAGCAGCCAAGATTCACAGTATAACTATGGCTACACCTTC. The encoded protein is CASSQDSQYNYGYTF.

V and J are TRBV24-1 and TRBJ2-2; 8 bases map to TRBD1. Germline V gene sequence: CDR1 KGHDR, CDR2 SFDVKD. This CDR3 has 17 residues. J gave up 6 bases and V 4 bases, and 12 bases lay outside the gene matches. The CDR3: CATSDKGTGGPSGELFF. The CDR3 coding sequence is TGTGCCACCAGTGACAAAGGGACAGGTGGTCCCTCCGGGGAGCTGTTTTTT.

The chain couples TRBV5-4 to TRBJ2-5; D is possibly TRBD2 (5 bases). There are 14 residues in the CDR3. CDR1 SGHNT and CDR2 YYREEE come from the germline V gene (reference sequence). V lost 4 bases and J 3 bases, leaving 13 bases between the germline ends. CDR3 DNA: TGTGCCAGCAGCGAACGAACTAGGAAAGAGACCCAGTACTTC. It encodes CASSERTRKETQYF.

The chain links TRBV20-1 to TRBJ1-6; D not resolved. Germline V gene data show CDR1 as DFQATT and CDR2 as SNEGSKA (reference sequence). V was trimmed by 3 bases and J by 5 bases, leaving 8 bases between them. The CDR3 sequence is 13 residues long. The CDR3 here is CSASWRDNSPLHF. CDR3 bases: TGCAGTGCTAGTTGGAGAGATAATTCACCCCTCCACTTT.

This clone has just one count. This sequence joins TRBV13 and TRBJ2-1; TRBD2 might be the D (5 bases). The CDR3 sequence is 15 residues long. Per germline, CDR1 PRHDT and CDR2 FYEKMQ (reference sequence). V lost 4 bases and J lost 10, with 20 bases in between. This chain's CDR3 is CASSSDRRRFGEQFF. The CDR3 nucleotides are TGTGCCAGCAGCTCCGACCGACGGAGGTTCGGGGAGCAGTTCTTC.

Here the CDR3 DNA reads TGTGCCAGCACCCGACAGGGCGTCTTAAGCAATCAGCCCCAGCATTTT. Protein: CASTRQGVLSNQPQHF. The chain carries TRBV5-8 and TRBJ1-5; TRBD1 agrees at 7 bases. The J segment lost 1 base and the V segment lost 6 bases, leaving 10 bases of the junction unmatched. This CDR3 is 16 amino acids long. CDR1 and CDR2 (germline): SGHTS, YDEGEE. Full variable domain (missing parts from reference TRBV5-8 and TRBJ1-5): EAGVTQSPTHLIKTRGQQATLRCSPISGHTSVYWYQQALGLGLQFLLWYDEGEERNRGNFPPRFSGRQFPNYSSELNVNALELEDSALYLCASTRQGVLSNQPQHFGDGTRLSIL.

V gene TRBV5-1 combines with J gene TRBJ2-3; D remains ambiguous. The CDR3 is 15 residues long. Germline V CDR1 and CDR2: SGHRS, YFSETQ. The V gene lost 2 bases and the J gene lost 2 bases, with 12 bases spanning the gap. Here the CDR3 reads CASSLSLSDTDTQYF. The DNA for the CDR3 is TGCGCCAGCAGCTTATCCTTGTCAGACACAGATACGCAGTATTTT. Combining the CDR3 with reference TRBV5-1 and TRBJ2-3 gives the whole variable domain KAGVTQTPRYLIKTRGQQVTLSCSPISGHRSVSWYQQTPGQGLQFLFEYFSETQRNKGNFPGRFSGRQFSNSRSEMNVSTLELGDSALYLCASSLSLSDTDTQYFGPGTRLTVL.